Listed below are T cell receptor beta chains from one sample, sequenced in a study of T cell repertoires in aging, cancer and after chemotherapy. TCRdb reanalysed the multiplex PCR reads using MiXCR and keeps one entry per CDR3 protein. The table includes 2,500 or so distinct CDR3 sequences, just under 60% detected once. The sequencing sample was made of blood. The origin of the receptors is a human donor with a blood cancer. The CDR3 runs from the conserved cysteine through the conserved F or W. A D gene is named only where the DNA matches it firmly. Clone size is not always given. Where it is, it says once, few, many or a class for expanded clones.

d_call	clone_size	v_call	j_call	cdr3_nt	cdr3_aa
-	-	TRBV6-1	TRBJ2-4	TGTGCCAGCAGGGCCCAGTGGGAGAGGAACATTCAGTACTTC	CASRAQWERNIQYF
TRBD1	-	TRBV6-1	TRBJ1-4	TGTGCCAGCAGTGTTCAGACAGGGTTAGATGAAAAACTGTTTTTT	CASSVQTGLDEKLFF
-	few	TRBV12-3/TRBV12-4	TRBJ1-1	TGTGCCAGCAGTTTTCTGGGCGAAGCTTTCTTT	CASSFLGEAFF
-	-	TRBV5-5	TRBJ2-5	TGTGCCAGCAGCTTGTCCAGGGGACAAGAGACCCAGTACTTC	CASSLSRGQETQYF
TRBD2	-	TRBV7-2	TRBJ2-1	TGTGCCAGCAGCTTAGATCCAGGACTAGCGGAGCAGTTCTTC	CASSLDPGLAEQFF
-	-	TRBV30	TRBJ1-1	TGTGCCTGGACACCGGGATCGAACACTGAAGCTTTCTTT	CAWTPGSNTEAFF
-	few	TRBV12-3/TRBV12-4	TRBJ1-6	TGTGCCAGCAGTTTGACAGAGTATAATTCACCCCTCCACTTT	CASSLTEYNSPLHF
-	medium-sized	TRBV6-4	TRBJ2-6	TGTGCCAGCAGTGACTCCACAGGGTCCGGGAGTGGGGCCAACGTCCTGACTTTC	CASSDSTGSGSGANVLTF
-	once	TRBV6-5	TRBJ2-5	TGTGCCAGCAGTTACTCACTACCGGTCGGGGAGACCCAGTACTTC	CASSYSLPVGETQYF
-	few	TRBV10-3	TRBJ2-7	TGTGCCATCAGAGGACGGCTCTCCTACGAGCAGTACTTC	CAIRGRLSYEQYF
-	-	TRBV30	TRBJ1-6	TGTGCCAGCAGTTTCGACGGAAACCCCTCACCCCTCCACTTT	CASSFDGNPSPLHF
TRBD2	medium-sized	TRBV6-5	TRBJ2-3	TGTGCCAGCAGTTACTCGAGGCTAGCGGGGGGAGATACGCAGTATTTT	CASSYSRLAGGDTQYF
TRBD1	-	TRBV27	TRBJ1-2	TGTGCCAGCAGTTTAGTCGATGGGACAGGCGCTAACTATGGCTACACCTTC	CASSLVDGTGANYGYTF
TRBD2	-	TRBV10-3	TRBJ2-7	TGTGCCATCAGCGGGACTAGCGGTTCCTACGAGCAGTACTTC	CAISGTSGSYEQYF
TRBD1	-	TRBV5-4	TRBJ2-5	TGTGCCAGCAGCCCAGGGACAGGGGGTGAAGAGACCCAGTACTTC	CASSPGTGGEETQYF
TRBD2	-	TRBV27	TRBJ2-1	TGTGCCAGCAGTCTTAGCGGGGGGCAATATGAGCAGTTCTTC	CASSLSGGQYEQFF
TRBD1	few	TRBV6-5	TRBJ1-2	TGTGCCAGCAGGTTTAGCATCGCCGGACAGGGTTTTGGTGGCTACACCTTC	CASRFSIAGQGFGGYTF
-	few	TRBV30	TRBJ2-2	TGTGCCTGGACTCGGGGGCACACCGGGGAGCTGTTTTTT	CAWTRGHTGELFF
-	few	TRBV6-5	TRBJ1-5	TGTGCCAGCAGTCAGGGAGGTTATCAGCCCCAGCATTTT	CASSQGGYQPQHF
-	once	TRBV10-3	TRBJ1-1	TGTGCCATCAGTAAACAGGTGATGAACACTGAAGCTTTCTTT	CAISKQVMNTEAFF
-	once	TRBV7-6	TRBJ2-2	TGTGCCAGCAGCGAACAGGGTTTTGGCGGGGAGCTGTTTTTT	CASSEQGFGGELFF
-	-	TRBV20-1	TRBJ2-1	TGCAGTGCTAGGGCCCTTGTCGATGAGCAGTTCTTC	CSARALVDEQFF
TRBD2	-	TRBV7-2	TRBJ2-5	TGTGCCAGCAGCCTTTCCGGGACTAGCGGGGTGGAGACCCAGTACTTC	CASSLSGTSGVETQYF
-	-	TRBV12-3/TRBV12-4	TRBJ2-6	TGTGCCAGCAGCTTAGTTAGCGGCAGGGCACTATCTGGGGCCAACGTCCTGACTTTC	CASSLVSGRALSGANVLTF
-	-	TRBV6-5	TRBJ1-1	TGTGCCAGCAGTTACGGGGGTCCGAACACTGAAGCTTTCTTT	CASSYGGPNTEAFF
TRBD1	-	TRBV12-3/TRBV12-4	TRBJ2-3	TGTGCCAGCAGTTTGGGGACAGGGAACACAGATACGCAGTATTTT	CASSLGTGNTDTQYF
-	-	TRBV12-3/TRBV12-4	TRBJ2-7	TGTGCCAGCAGTTTCTGGGTTTACGAGCAGTACTTC	CASSFWVYEQYF
-	-	TRBV7-2	TRBJ2-2	TGTGCCAGCAGCTTACAGAGACTACCCTACACCGGGGAGCTGTTTTTT	CASSLQRLPYTGELFF
-	-	TRBV6-5	TRBJ2-3	TGTGCCAGCAGCAAGAGCACAGATACGCAGTATTTT	CASSKSTDTQYF
-	few	TRBV7-2	TRBJ1-2	TGTGCCAGCAGCTCGAGGAGGTATGGCTACACCTTC	CASSSRRYGYTF
-	-	TRBV12-3/TRBV12-4	TRBJ2-1	TGTGCCAGCGGAAACAATGAGCAGTTCTTC	CASGNNEQFF
-	-	TRBV12-3/TRBV12-4	TRBJ2-1	TGTGCCAGCAGTTCCGAGCCCTCGGCGATAGGGCAGTTCTTC	CASSSEPSAIGQFF
TRBD2	-	TRBV20-1	TRBJ2-7	TGCAGTGGGCTCGGGACTAGCGGGGCGTTGGGAGTATCTAGCGAGCAGTACTTC	CSGLGTSGALGVSSEQYF
-	-	TRBV6-2/TRBV6-3	TRBJ2-1	TGTGCCAGCAACGTAGCGGTGAGTGCTAATGAGCAGTTCTTC	CASNVAVSANEQFF
-	few	TRBV6-2/TRBV6-3	TRBJ1-3	TGTGCCAGCAGTTACTCGACCGGGACAATCGGAAACACCATATATTTT	CASSYSTGTIGNTIYF
-	-	TRBV6-5	TRBJ2-6	TGTACCAGCAGTGAATGGTTGGCGGCCAGCTCTGGGGCCAACGTCCTGACTTTC	CTSSEWLAASSGANVLTF
TRBD1	-	TRBV6-2/TRBV6-3	TRBJ1-1	TGTGCCAGCAGTCTACAGGGGAGCACTCAAGCTTTCTTT	CASSLQGSTQAFF
TRBD2	-	TRBV12-3/TRBV12-4	TRBJ2-7	TGTGCCAGCAGCCGACTAGGAAGCGGGAACGAGCAGTACTTC	CASSRLGSGNEQYF
-	-	TRBV7-2	TRBJ1-6	TGTGCCAGCAGCAGCCGGAATAATTCACCCCTCCACTTT	CASSSRNNSPLHF
TRBD1	-	TRBV30	TRBJ1-2	TGTGCCTGGGGACAGGGGCAGGGTGGCTACACCTTC	CAWGQGQGGYTF
-	-	TRBV5-6	TRBJ2-1	TGTGCCAGCAGCTATAGCGCTAGCTCCTACAATGAGCAGTTCTTC	CASSYSASSYNEQFF
-	-	TRBV29-1	TRBJ1-4	TGCAGCGTGGAAATAACTAATGAAAAACTGTTTTTT	CSVEITNEKLFF
TRBD1	-	TRBV6-6	TRBJ1-6	TGTGCCAGCAGTCCACTACTTACAGGGGTTAATTCACCCCTCCACTTT	CASSPLLTGVNSPLHF
TRBD2	-	TRBV5-4	TRBJ2-1	TGTGCCAGCAGCACCACTAGCGGGCCGCTGGGGGAGCAGTTCTTC	CASSTTSGPLGEQFF
-	-	TRBV7-2	TRBJ2-5	TGTGCCAGTAGTATGGGCCAGATGAAAGAGACCCAGTACTTC	CASSMGQMKETQYF
-	-	TRBV7-2	TRBJ2-3	TGTGCCAGCAGCTTAGGGGGCCCCACAGATACGCAGTATTTT	CASSLGGPTDTQYF
-	few	TRBV6-6	TRBJ2-7	TGTGCCAGCAGTTACGACGTTTCCTACGAGCAGTACTTC	CASSYDVSYEQYF
TRBD2	-	TRBV6-5	TRBJ2-2	TGTGCCAGCAGGGAGTGGACTAGCGGCACCGGGGAGCTGTTTTTT	CASREWTSGTGELFF
TRBD1	-	TRBV11-2	TRBJ2-7	TGTGCCAGCAGCTTAGCGGGACAGGGTAACTACGAGCAGTACTTC	CASSLAGQGNYEQYF
-	few	TRBV6-2/TRBV6-3	TRBJ2-7	TGTGCCAGCAGTTTCGGGACTCCGGGGGAGCAGTACTTC	CASSFGTPGEQYF
TRBD2	medium-sized	TRBV29-1	TRBJ2-5	TGCAGCGTGGGAGGGCAAGAGACCCAGTACTTC	CSVGGQETQYF
-	-	TRBV6-5	TRBJ2-3	TGTGCCAACAGTTCCGCACAGGGAACCGATACGCAGTATTTT	CANSSAQGTDTQYF
TRBD2	-	TRBV20-1	TRBJ2-1	TGCAGTGCTAGACCAGATAAGGGACTAGCGGGAGCTAACAATGAGCAGTTCTTC	CSARPDKGLAGANNEQFF
-	-	TRBV12-3/TRBV12-4	TRBJ1-1	TGTGCCAGCAGTCGTTGGCAGCCCGACACTGAAGCTTTCTTT	CASSRWQPDTEAFF
-	few	TRBV12-3/TRBV12-4	TRBJ2-3	TGTGCCAGCAACCCGACAGTTAGCACAGATACGCAGTATTTT	CASNPTVSTDTQYF
-	-	TRBV19	TRBJ2-1	TGTGCCAGTAGGCGGAGAGGCGCCACCCCAAATGAGCAGTTCTTC	CASRRRGATPNEQFF
TRBD1	-	TRBV19	TRBJ1-1	TGTGCCAGTAGTAGTAGAGACAGGGGGACTGAAGCTTTCTTT	CASSSRDRGTEAFF